What follows describes a single T cell receptor beta chain. This clone's antigen is unknown. No quality values exist for individual bases; no much larger clone is one base distant. In light of the paper, this sample's time point label describes: about 28 days (+/-7) after the second vaccine dose. AZD1222 recipients given second doses at about 4 weeks or at about 12 weeks were pooled, since spike-specific TCR depth and breadth were not found to differ between the two schedules. Vaccinee samples came from UK trials COV001 and COV002, including a single-blind randomized controlled phase 2/3 trial of AZD1222 (ChAdOx1 nCoV-19) in healthy adults. For TCRbeta chain sequencing, PBMC samples were collected from trial participants at day 0 and at day 28 after the second dose. The CDR3 regions of human TCRbeta chains were analyzed by immunosequencing. The original methods were these. Repertoire TCRs were checked for matches against a reference library of SARS-CoV-2-specific TCRs that had been generated using the MIRA antigen-specificity platform. Breadth meant the fraction of unique TCRs that were SARS-CoV-2-associated, whereas depth meant the fraction of total T cells that were SARS-CoV-2-associated. Using the MIRA data, every spike-specific TCR was mapped to the spike region that the TCR reacted to and assigned to either a CD4 or a CD8 class. Log10-transformed breadth and depth values were compared by one-way ANOVA with Sidak's multiple comparisons tests. TCRdb re-hosts the immuneACCESS table, in-frame sequences only. Its copies lack some clones; in the studies checked, an unresolved V gene accounts for under half of them, and the cause for the rest is not known. V, J and clone size derive from that table, while D and trimming were established from the DNA sequence. Across this sample there are some 130,000 clones, with about nine tenths seen only once. The ten largest account for less than 2% of the sample.

The data stem from a study of T cell responses to AZD1222 COVID-19 vaccine (dated by TCRdb to the early 2020s). Notes on the research overall: A total of 233 trial participants underwent TCR sequencing, of whom 200 to 220 had received two doses of AZD1222 and about 25 had received two doses of the MenACWY control vaccine. Trial participants were enrolled into age subgroups of 18-55, 56-69 and 70-plus years, which contained roughly 140, 27 and 60 TCR-sequenced participants, respectively. The paper as a whole reports these results and caveats: Most participants were white British and females outnumbered males, and the authors suggested that clonal diversity may have been underestimated. Because no samples from the day 14 peak response were available, repertoires could be characterized only after the peak T cell response. Vaccine-associated CD4 TCRs spanned the whole spike protein, with dominant responses in regions 160-218 and 743-854. In the small 56-69-year group, the increase in depth fell short of significance, most likely because of low power. After two AZD1222 doses, both the breadth and the depth of spike-specific TCRs were significantly higher than at day 0 and than in MenACWY recipients. Reportedly, close to half of the unique spike-specific TCRs recognized epitopes lying outside the regions that are mutated in the B.1.351 and B.1.1.7 variants. Only six AZD1222 recipients were SARS-CoV-2 seropositive at baseline, limiting conclusions about previously exposed vaccinees.

The CDR3 sequence holds 16 residues, the cysteine and phenylalanine included. The read is trimmed to its CDR3 DNA, 48 bases read in frame from base 1. The germline V gene sets CDR1 to SGHRS and CDR2 to YFSETQ. V and J are truncated by 2 bases and 0 bases respectively, leaving an intervening sequence of 9 bases. This sequence originates from an adult who received the AZD1222 COVID-19 vaccine. Sample: peripheral blood, taken 28 days after the second AZD1222 dose. This receptor chain uses TRBV5-1 and TRBJ1-6; too little of a D gene remains to name it. CDR3 reads: CASSFGFSSYNSPLHF. The sequenced DNA is TGCGCCAGCAGCTTCGGGTTTAGCTCCTATAATTCACCCCTCCACTTT.